This is a list of T cell receptor beta chains from one sample in a study of spatial heterogeneity in lung cancer. TCRdb reprocessed the 5' RACE reads with MiXCR, giving one entry per CDR3 protein. The repertoire holds some 53,000 distinct CDR3 sequences, with less than 8.5% as singletons. Sequencing used PBMCs, obtained at surgery. The receptors were gathered from a female donor with early-stage non-small cell lung cancer. CDR3s include the opening cysteine and the closing phenylalanine or tryptophan. The D gene is left open where the match is weak. Size is omitted from some rows. Given values are once, few, many or a class for expanded clones.

J gene	V gene	clone size	D gene	CDR3 protein	CDR3 DNA
TRBJ1-1	TRBV6-5	many	NA	CASSYSAGNTEAFF	TGTGCCAGCAGTTACTCTGCAGGTAACACTGAAGCTTTCTTT
TRBJ2-3	TRBV7-9	few	NA	CASSLGRGTDTQYF	TGTGCCAGCAGCCTAGGTCGAGGCACAGATACGCAGTATTTT
TRBJ2-3	TRBV19	few	NA	CASSRGIASTDTQYF	TGTGCCAGTAGTAGGGGGATTGCTAGCACAGATACGCAGTATTTT
TRBJ2-4	TRBV3-1	many	NA	CASSLRGAKNIQYF	TGTGCCAGCAGCCTTCGGGGAGCCAAAAACATTCAGTACTTC
TRBJ2-3	TRBV5-5	many	TRBD2	CASSLAPGSGGADTQYF	TGTGCCAGCAGCTTGGCCCCGGGTAGCGGGGGGGCAGATACGCAGTATTTT
TRBJ2-7	TRBV20-1	few	TRBD2	CSPSGDSYEQYF	TGCAGCCCGAGCGGGGACTCCTACGAGCAGTACTTC
TRBJ2-3	TRBV9	many	TRBD2	CASSVVAGGQDTQYF	TGTGCCAGCAGCGTAGTAGCGGGGGGGCAAGATACGCAGTATTTT
TRBJ2-7	TRBV7-2	NA	TRBD2	CASSLIGTSGRLEYF	TGTGCCAGCAGCTTAATAGGTACTAGCGGTCGCTTAGAGTACTTC
TRBJ2-1	TRBV5-8	many	NA	CASSLGWGSYNEQFF	TGTGCCAGCAGCTTGGGGTGGGGCTCCTACAATGAGCAGTTCTTC
TRBJ1-1	TRBV2	many	TRBD1	CASSEKVPGQGMNTEAFF	TGTGCCAGCAGTGAAAAGGTCCCGGGACAGGGGATGAACACTGAAGCTTTCTTT
TRBJ2-7	TRBV11-2	NA	TRBD1	CASSPGTVAYEQYF	TGTGCCAGCAGCCCCGGGACAGTTGCCTACGAGCAGTACTTC
TRBJ2-3	TRBV7-2	many	NA	CASSLGGRIVADTQYF	TGTGCCAGCAGCCTGGGGGGGCGGATAGTTGCAGATACGCAGTATTTT
TRBJ2-3	TRBV20-1	NA	NA	CSARHRSLPTETQYF	TGCAGTGCTAGACACAGGTCGCTCCCTACAGAAACGCAGTATTTT
TRBJ1-6	TRBV3-1	NA	NA	CASSQAGTRLSPLHF	TGTGCCAGCAGCCAAGCCGGGACACGGCTTTCACCCCTCCACTTT
TRBJ2-5	TRBV5-1	NA	TRBD1	CASSPGTGGEETQYF	TGCGCCAGCAGCCCCGGGACAGGGGGCGAAGAGACCCAGTACTTC
TRBJ1-2	TRBV11-2	many	TRBD1	CASSSGTDLGYTF	TGTGCCAGCAGTTCCGGGACAGACCTCGGCTACACCTTC
TRBJ1-5	TRBV10-3	many	TRBD1	CAIRSDRAGDQPQHF	TGTGCCATCAGATCGGACAGGGCCGGGGATCAGCCCCAGCATTTT
TRBJ1-2	TRBV24-1	few	NA	CATEQGDYGYTF	TGTGCCACCGAACAGGGAGACTATGGCTACACCTTC
TRBJ1-1	TRBV5-1	NA	NA	CASSFQIPTGNTEAFF	TGCGCCAGCAGCTTTCAAATCCCAACAGGGAACACTGAAGCTTTCTTT
TRBJ2-5	TRBV19	many	TRBD2	CASRLAGSETQYF	TGTGCCAGTAGACTAGCGGGATCGGAGACCCAGTACTTC
TRBJ1-1	TRBV12-3/TRBV12-4	NA	NA	CASRPATEAFF	TGTGCCAGCAGGCCAGCCACTGAAGCTTTCTTT
TRBJ1-1	TRBV14	few	NA	CASSQASGIATEAFF	TGTGCCAGCAGCCAAGCCTCAGGGATAGCAACTGAAGCTTTCTTT